The 26 T cell receptor beta chains in this list originate from one sample, sequenced in a study of control samples from healthy donors and cancer patients. The assay was immunoSEQ multiplex PCR, and TCRdb's table has in-frame clones only and misses some. This table holds about 61,000 clones, 90% found once. Sequencing input: PBMCs. Receptors originate from a man in his fifties or sixties with colorectal cancer.

The CDR3 sequence: CASRAQGNRAFF. The CDR3, as DNA: TGTGCCAGCAGGGCACAGGGAAATAGAGCTTTCTTT. The gene calls are TRBV2 and TRBJ1-1; weak D call: TRBD1 (6 bases). V was shortened by 6 bases and J by 10 bases, with 15 bases between the two germline ends. Looked up from germline, CDR1 is SNHLY and CDR2 is FYNNEI. The CDR3 has 12 amino acids.

The rearrangement uses TRBV18 and TRBJ2-2, with 13 nucleotides matching TRBD2. Per the germline V gene, CDR1 is KGHSH and CDR2 is LQKENI. This CDR3 spans 17 amino acids. V dropped 3 bases and J dropped 3; count of bases not matched to a gene: 4. The CDR3 sequence: CASSPQTSGGHTGELFF. The CDR3 DNA reads as TGTGCCAGCTCACCTCAGACTAGCGGGGGGCACACCGGGGAGCTGTTTTTT.

V usage is TRBV5-1 and J usage is TRBJ2-3, with TRBD2 matching over 11 bases. V was clipped by 4 bases and J by 6 bases; unmatched bases: 4. CDR3 length: 14 amino acids. The V gene's germline CDR1 is SGHRS and CDR2 YFSETQ. The CDR3 reads CASSLTSGVDTQYF. The CDR3 region has the DNA TGCGCCAGCAGCCTGACTAGCGGGGTCGATACGCAGTATTTT.

The V call is TRBV5-1, the J call TRBJ2-3; D gene unclear. This CDR3 region has 14 residues. Germline loops: CDR1 SGHRS, CDR2 YFSETQ. V shed 0 bases and J shed 0 bases, with 5 bases lying between them. CDR3 sequence (DNA): TGCGCCAGCAGCTTGGGGGGAAGCACAGATACGCAGTATTTT. This encodes CASSLGGSTDTQYF.

The rearrangement joins TRBV5-4 to TRBJ1-3; 7 bases are a match to TRBD1. Germline values: CDR1 SGHNT, CDR2 YYREEE (reference sequence). The V gene end was trimmed by 3 bases and the J gene end by 4 bases; junction bases not matched to a gene: 4. The CDR3 length is 14 residues. CDR3 bases: TGTGCCAGCAGCTCCCGGGACAGAGGAAACACCATATATTTT. Its translation: CASSSRDRGNTIYF.

The chain links TRBV5-1 to TRBJ1-5; D not certain. Trimming cost V 0 bases and J 3 bases, with 1 base left between them. Germline lookup yields CDR1 SGHRS and CDR2 YFSETQ. The CDR3 has 12 amino acids. Written as DNA, the CDR3 is TGCGCCAGCAGCTTGGCCAATCAGCCCCAGCATTTT. It yields the protein CASSLANQPQHF.

This chain joins TRBV11-3 and TRBJ2-7; 8 nucleotides agree with TRBD1. J gave up 7 bases and V 1 base, and 9 bases lay outside the gene matches. The germline V gene has CDR1 SGHNT and CDR2 YENEEA. The CDR3 spans 15 residues. The DNA of the CDR3 is TGTGCCAGCAGCTTAGGACAGGGGAGGAACAGGGAGCAGTACTTC. It codes for CASSLGQGRNREQYF.

A single count supports this clone. The chain links TRBV6-5 to TRBJ1-1; tentatively, D is TRBD1 (6 bases). The V end lost 6 bases, the J end lost 4 bases, and 12 bases lay between the germline ends. CDR1 and CDR2 (germline): MNHEY, SVGAGI. The CDR3 runs to 13 residues. The CDR3 DNA follows: TGTGCCAGCAGAACAGGGTTCGGCACTGAAGCTTTCTTT. Amino acid sequence: CASRTGFGTEAFF.

CDR3 residues: CASSLGQPNQPQHF. The CDR3, as DNA: TGTGCCAGCAGCTTAGGTCAGCCCAATCAGCCCCAGCATTTT. The chain is built from TRBV7-2 and TRBJ1-5; unclear D gene. Looked up from germline, CDR1 is SGHTA and CDR2 is FQGNSA. The V end lost 1 base, the J end lost 3 bases, and 7 bases lay between the germline ends. This CDR3 is built from 14 residues.

The chain carries TRBV28 and TRBJ2-6; D ambiguous. From germline, CDR1 is MDHEN and CDR2 SYDVKM. There are 15 residues in the CDR3. Trimming took off 7 bases at V and 2 bases at J, with 12 bases between the two ends. As DNA, the CDR3 is TGTGCCAGCACCAGGCAGGTCGCTGGGGCCAACGTCCTGACTTTC. Its protein product is CASTRQVAGANVLTF. The entire variable domain, with the rest obtained from reference TRBV28 and TRBJ2-6, is as follows: DVKVTQSSRYLVKRTGEKVFLECVQDMDHENMFWYRQDPGLGLRLIYFSYDVKMKEKGDIPEGYSVSREKKERFSLILESASTNQTSMYLCASTRQVAGANVLTFGAGSRLTVL.

The V and J genes are TRBV19 and TRBJ1-1, with TRBD1 as a possible D gene (5 bases). CDR1 and CDR2 (germline): LNHDA, SQIVND (reference sequence). V was trimmed by 3 bases and J by 6 bases, leaving 11 bases between them. The CDR3 has 13 amino acids. CDR3 sequence: CASSIESGAEAFF. The CDR3 region has the DNA TGTGCCAGTAGTATCGAATCGGGGGCTGAAGCTTTCTTT.

The V and J genes are TRBV3-1 (or the pseudogene TRBV3-2) and TRBJ2-7, with TRBD1 matching 8 bases. This CDR3 region has 14 residues. Germline CDR1 reads LGHDT; CDR2 reads YNNKEL (reference sequence). The V and J ends lost 1 base and 3 bases, in that order; junction bases with no gene match: 2. CDR3 region: CASSQAGGYYEQYF. The CDR3 nucleotides are TGTGCCAGCAGCCAAGCAGGGGGCTACTACGAGCAGTACTTC.

This clone was counted between two and nine times. The V gene is TRBV5-8, the J gene TRBJ1-5; D not certain. Germline CDR1 is SGHTS and CDR2 is YDEGEE. The V end was cut by 2 bases, the J end by 4 bases, with 7 bases between. This CDR3 has 13 amino acids. The CDR3 DNA follows: TGTGCCAGCAGCTTAGGGCAGAATCAGCCCCAGCATTTT. Its protein is CASSLGQNQPQHF. Full variable domain (outside the CDR3, taken from reference TRBV5-8 and TRBJ1-5): EAGVTQSPTHLIKTRGQQATLRCSPISGHTSVYWYQQALGLGLQFLLWYDEGEERNRGNFPPRFSGRQFPNYSSELNVNALELEDSALYLCASSLGQNQPQHFGDGTRLSIL.

This clone was found a few times. The J gene is TRBJ2-5, the V gene TRBV5-1; D tentatively fits TRBD1 or TRBD2 (5 bases each). The CDR3 is 15 amino acids. CDR1 and CDR2 (germline): SGHRS, YFSETQ. V was cut by 3 bases and J by 0 bases, with 12 bases left in between. The CDR3 nucleotides read TGCGCCAGCAGCTCCGGTGGGGGATACCAAGAGACCCAGTACTTC. Translated: CASSSGGGYQETQYF. Full variable domain (rest looked up from reference TRBV5-1 and TRBJ2-5): KAGVTQTPRYLIKTRGQQVTLSCSPISGHRSVSWYQQTPGQGLQFLFEYFSETQRNKGNFPGRFSGRQFSNSRSEMNVSTLELGDSALYLCASSSGGGYQETQYFGPGTRLLVL.

Only one count was recorded for this clone. V gene TRBV5-1 combines with J gene TRBJ1-6, with D hard to call. V was shortened by 1 base and J by 0 bases, with 11 bases between the two germline ends. Germline assignment: CDR1 SGHRS and CDR2 YFSETQ. The CDR3 sequence is 17 residues long. The CDR3 loop is CASSLRGPGSYNSPLHF. In nucleotides, the CDR3 is TGCGCCAGCAGCTTGCGGGGTCCGGGCTCCTATAATTCACCCCTCCACTTT.

The rearrangement uses TRBV5-1 and TRBJ2-3, with 8 nucleotides matching TRBD2. Per germline, CDR1 SGHRS and CDR2 YFSETQ. The V segment lost 7 bases and the J segment 4 bases; nucleotides outside the gene matches: 11. CDR3 length: 15 amino acids. CDR3 region: CASPRSGGAADTQYF. The CDR3 DNA reads TGCGCCAGCCCACGGTCGGGGGGGGCAGCAGATACGCAGTATTTT. Variable domain in full (rest from reference TRBV5-1 and TRBJ2-3): KAGVTQTPRYLIKTRGQQVTLSCSPISGHRSVSWYQQTPGQGLQFLFEYFSETQRNKGNFPGRFSGRQFSNSRSEMNVSTLELGDSALYLCASPRSGGAADTQYFGPGTRLTVL.

The gene calls are TRBV15 and TRBJ2-6; TRBD1 matches 8 bases. The V segment lost 0 bases and the J segment 0 bases; nucleotides outside the gene matches: 7. The CDR3 runs to 19 residues. In germline, CDR1 is LNHNV, CDR2 YYDKDF (reference sequence). DNA of the CDR3: TGTGCCACCAGCAGAGAGAAAGGGACAGGCCTCTCTGGGGCCAACGTCCTGACTTTC. This codes for CATSREKGTGLSGANVLTF.

The V and J genes are TRBV30 and TRBJ2-5, with D tentatively TRBD1 (6 bases). The CDR3 covers 16 residues. The V gene lost 0 bases and the J gene lost 4 bases, with 18 bases spanning the gap. Germline V gene data show CDR1 as GTSNPN and CDR2 as SVGIG (reference sequence). The CDR3 here is CAWSVPPTGFVETQYF. The CDR3 DNA is TGTGCCTGGAGTGTACCCCCTACAGGGTTTGTAGAGACCCAGTACTTC.

V and J are TRBV7-9 and TRBJ2-7, with D unresolved. The CDR3 is 12 amino acids. From germline, CDR1 is SEHNR and CDR2 FQNEAQ (reference sequence). The V and J ends lost 5 bases and 3 bases respectively, with 8 bases between them. This CDR3 reads CASSVHNYEQYF. CDR3 DNA sequence: TGTGCCAGCAGCGTGCACAACTACGAGCAGTACTTC.

The CDR3 reads CASSLLGSPSRDTQYF. In nucleotides, the CDR3 is TGTGCCAGCAGCTTGCTAGGAAGCCCCAGCAGGGATACGCAGTATTTT. The rearrangement links TRBV7-8 to TRBJ2-3; D is ambiguous. V gave up 3 bases and J gave up 6 bases, with 19 bases separating them. The CDR3 is made up of 16 amino acids. CDR1 is SGHVS and CDR2 is FQNEAQ in the germline V gene.

The rearrangement uses TRBV12-3 or TRBV12-4 and TRBJ1-2; 10 nucleotides match TRBD1. V lost 6 bases to trimming and J lost 5 bases; unmatched junction nucleotides: 3. The CDR3 loop spans 13 amino acids. CDR3 region: CASSPDRGYGYTF. The CDR3 coding sequence is TGTGCCAGCAGCCCGGACAGGGGGTATGGCTACACCTTC.

The chain carries TRBV7-3 and TRBJ2-3, with 8 nucleotides matching TRBD2. With V trimmed by 2 bases and J by 2 bases, 3 bases remained unmatched. Germline V gene lookup returns CDR1 SGHTA and CDR2 FQGTGA. The CDR3 has 15 residues. Written as DNA, the CDR3 is TGTGCCAGCAGCTTAGCGGGGGGACCCACAGATACGCAGTATTTT. This codes for CASSLAGGPTDTQYF. Supplemented by reference TRBV7-3 and TRBJ2-3, the full variable domain reads GAGVSQTPSNKVTEKGKYVELRCDPISGHTALYWYRQSLGQGPEFLIYFQGTGAADDSGLPNDRFFAVRPEGSVSTLKIQRTERGDSAVYLCASSLAGGPTDTQYFGPGTRLTVL.

This sequence joins TRBV18 and TRBJ2-7; 9 bases map to TRBD1. Germline CDR1 is KGHSH and CDR2 is LQKENI. The V segment lost 3 bases and the J segment 1 base; nucleotides outside the gene matches: 13. This CDR3 spans 18 amino acids. Written as DNA, the CDR3 is TGTGCCAGCTCACCGGGTCATAACGACAGGGGGGTATCCTACGAGCAGTACTTC. Protein product: CASSPGHNDRGVSYEQYF.

The chain uses TRBV7-2 and TRBJ2-7; TRBD2 is a possible D gene (5 bases). The CDR3 has 12 amino acids. Germline CDR1 reads SGHTA; CDR2 reads FQGNSA. Trimming took off 5 bases at V and 7 bases at J, with 12 bases between the two ends. The CDR3 reads CASSTSTGEQYF. In DNA form, the CDR3 reads TGTGCCAGCAGCACCTCGACGGGGGAGCAGTACTTC.

This sequence joins TRBV28 and TRBJ2-1; no clear D gene. Germline CDR1 is MDHEN and CDR2 is SYDVKM. The CDR3 runs 15 residues. V shed 1 base and J shed 8 bases, with 15 bases lying between them. The CDR3 here is CASSLSGPSDYEQFF. In DNA form, the CDR3 reads TGTGCCAGCAGTTTATCGGGCCCCAGTGATTATGAGCAGTTCTTC.

The rearrangement links TRBV6-1 to TRBJ2-1, with a weak D call TRBD1 (5 bases). This CDR3 comprises 15 residues. From germline, CDR1 is MNHNS and CDR2 SASEGT. The V end was cut by 2 bases, the J end by 3 bases, with 11 bases between. The CDR3 region is CASSEPGRIYNEQFF. CDR3 coding DNA: TGTGCCAGCAGTGAACCAGGGCGGATCTACAATGAGCAGTTCTTC.